The present entry profiles one T cell receptor (beta chain) with its context. Its matching antigen is unknown. The source of the sample is a study of T cell repertoires in cytomegalovirus infection. Study-wide context: Indications came from public TCR beta signatures; they pointed to CMV infection and to a matching HLA type.

TCRdb redid the calling of the reads with MiXCR, one entry per CDR3 protein. The sample holds about 830,000 distinct CDR3 sequences, about 33% seen once. Study conclusions and caveats: There were HLA-C-restricted CMV-specific TCR beta clonotypes dominating the ex vivo response.

Trimming cost V 4 bases and J 2 bases, with 8 bases left between them. This CDR3 is built from 13 residues. Per the germline V gene, CDR1 is SGDLS and CDR2 is YYNGEE. The chain employs TRBV9 and TRBJ2-3; unclear D gene. The starting material was cultured CD8+ T cells from PBMCs, obtained from culture after CMV antigen stimulation. This TCR came from a human donor in good health (CMV status not recorded). Some clones in this sample may be carry-over from other donors' samples. CDR3 DNA sequence: TGTGCCAGCAGCTACGAGGACACAGATACGCAGTATTTT. Translating it yields CASSYEDTDTQYF.